The T cell receptor beta chain described here comes from a study of cytomegalovirus exposure and HLA in healthy donors. From germline, CDR1 is SGDLS and CDR2 YYNGEE. Trimming left V 0 bases short and J 6 bases short, with 9 bases between. CDR3 size: 13 residues. PCR employed 60 Vbeta and 13 Jbeta primers. Data came from immunoSEQ multiplex PCR; TCRdb stores just in-frame clones and leaves some out. The data contain some 150,000 clones, about 9.2% of them singletons. To note about this clone: The antigen is not known.

Overall study results and limits: Several V segments, TRBV6-2 and TRBV6-3 among them, could not be told apart and were dropped. At a 0.05 false discovery rate, a later analysis found about 17,000 TCR beta sequences to be associated with HLA alleles. When analyzed later, the rates of TCR association showed variation by HLA locus, with DRB1 the most and HLA-C the fewest. TCR beta chains numbering 150 to 200 were designated cytomegalovirus-associated.

The material sequenced was PBMCs. The clonotype was recovered from a woman between 40 and 55 years old in good health and CMV-seropositive. The chain is built from TRBV9 and TRBJ1-2; possibly TRBD1 for D (5 bases). CDR3 sequence reads: CASSVGQLHGYTF. The CDR3 nucleotides are TGTGCCAGCAGCGTAGGACAGCTACATGGCTACACCTTC.